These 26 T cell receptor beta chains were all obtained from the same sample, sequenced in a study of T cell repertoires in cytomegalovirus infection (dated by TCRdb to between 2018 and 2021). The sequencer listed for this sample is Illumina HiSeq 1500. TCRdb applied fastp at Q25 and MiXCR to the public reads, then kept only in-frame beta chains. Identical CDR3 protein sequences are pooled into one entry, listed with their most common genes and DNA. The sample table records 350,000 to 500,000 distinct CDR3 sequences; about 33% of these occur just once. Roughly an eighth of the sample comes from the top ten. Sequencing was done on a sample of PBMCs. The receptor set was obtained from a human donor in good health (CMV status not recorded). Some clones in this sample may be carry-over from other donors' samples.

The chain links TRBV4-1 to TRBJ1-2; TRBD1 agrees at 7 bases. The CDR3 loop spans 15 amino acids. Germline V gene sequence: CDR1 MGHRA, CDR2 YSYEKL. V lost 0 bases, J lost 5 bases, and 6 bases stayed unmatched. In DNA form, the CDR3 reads TGCGCCAGCAGCCAAGATCCGCCAGGGGGATATGGCTACACCTTC. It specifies CASSQDPPGGYGYTF.

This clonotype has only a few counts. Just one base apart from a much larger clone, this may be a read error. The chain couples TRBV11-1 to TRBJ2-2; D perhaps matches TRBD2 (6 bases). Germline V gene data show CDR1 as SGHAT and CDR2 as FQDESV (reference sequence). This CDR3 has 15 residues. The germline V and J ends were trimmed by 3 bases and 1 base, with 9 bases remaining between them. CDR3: CASSLVSGNTGELFF. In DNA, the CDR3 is TGTGCCAGCAGCTTGGTTAGCGGGAACACCGGGGAGCTGTTTTTT.

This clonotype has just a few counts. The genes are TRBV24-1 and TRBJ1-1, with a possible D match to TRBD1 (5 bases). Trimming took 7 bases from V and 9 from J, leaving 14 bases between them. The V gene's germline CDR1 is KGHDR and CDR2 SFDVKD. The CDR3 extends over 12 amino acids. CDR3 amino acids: CATSELGGKAFF. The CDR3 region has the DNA TGTGCCACCAGCGAACTGGGGGGTAAAGCTTTCTTT.

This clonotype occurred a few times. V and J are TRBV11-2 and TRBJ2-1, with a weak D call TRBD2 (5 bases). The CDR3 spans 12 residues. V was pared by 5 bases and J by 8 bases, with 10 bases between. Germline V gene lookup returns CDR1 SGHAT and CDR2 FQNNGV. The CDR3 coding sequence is TGTGCCAGCAGCGCCACTAGGCATGAGCAGTTCTTC. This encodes CASSATRHEQFF. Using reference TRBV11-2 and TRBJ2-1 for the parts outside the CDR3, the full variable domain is EAGVAQSPRYKIIEKRQSVAFWCNPISGHATLYWYQQILGQGPKLLIQFQNNGVVDDSQLPKDRFSAERLKGVDSTLKIQPAKLEDSAVYLCASSATRHEQFFGPGTRLTVL.

The CDR3 DNA reads as TGTGCCAGCAGCTTAGAAAGGTACAATCAGCCCCAGCATTTT. It yields the protein CASSLERYNQPQHF. This chain uses TRBV7-2 with TRBJ1-5; no definite D call. With 1 base removed from V and 3 bases from J, the gap between germline ends came to 7 bases. CDR1 and CDR2 from the germline V gene are SGHTA and FQGNSA. The CDR3 is made up of 14 amino acids.

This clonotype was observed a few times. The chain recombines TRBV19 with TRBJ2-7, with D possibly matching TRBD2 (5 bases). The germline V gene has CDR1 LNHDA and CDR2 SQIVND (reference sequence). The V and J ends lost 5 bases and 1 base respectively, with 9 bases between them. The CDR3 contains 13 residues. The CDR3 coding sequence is TGTGCCAGTAGTGGGAGTTCTTCCTACGAGCAGTACTTC. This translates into CASSGSSSYEQYF.

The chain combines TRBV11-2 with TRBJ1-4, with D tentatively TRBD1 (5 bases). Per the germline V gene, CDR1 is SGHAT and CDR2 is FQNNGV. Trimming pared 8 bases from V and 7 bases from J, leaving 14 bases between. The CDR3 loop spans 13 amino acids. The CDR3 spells CASCRDRREKLFF. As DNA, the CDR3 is TGTGCCAGCTGTCGGGACCGTCGTGAAAAACTGTTTTTT.

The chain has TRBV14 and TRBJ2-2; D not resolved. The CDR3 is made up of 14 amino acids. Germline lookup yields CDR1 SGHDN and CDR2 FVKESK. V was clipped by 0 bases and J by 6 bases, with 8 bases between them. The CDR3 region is CASSQDTGSGELFF. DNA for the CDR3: TGTGCCAGCAGCCAAGATACTGGCTCCGGGGAGCTGTTTTTT. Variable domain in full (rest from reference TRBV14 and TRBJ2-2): EAGVTQFPSHSVIEKGQTVTLRCDPISGHDNLYWYRRVMGKEIKFLLHFVKESKQDESGMPNNRFLAERTGGTYSTLKVQPAELEDSGVYFCASSQDTGSGELFFGEGSRLTVL.

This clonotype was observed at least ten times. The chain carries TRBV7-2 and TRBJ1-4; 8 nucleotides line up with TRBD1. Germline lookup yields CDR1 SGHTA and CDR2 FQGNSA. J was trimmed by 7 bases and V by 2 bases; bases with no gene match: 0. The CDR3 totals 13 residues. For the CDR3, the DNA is TGTGCCAGCAGCTTAACAGGGGGTGAAAAACTGTTTTTT. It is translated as CASSLTGGEKLFF.

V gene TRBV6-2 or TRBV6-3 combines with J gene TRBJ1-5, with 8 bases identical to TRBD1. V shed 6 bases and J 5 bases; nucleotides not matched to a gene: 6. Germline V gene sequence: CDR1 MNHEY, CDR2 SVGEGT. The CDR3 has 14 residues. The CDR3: CASRSRGLDQPQHF. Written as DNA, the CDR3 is TGTGCCAGCAGATCCAGGGGGCTGGATCAGCCCCAGCATTTT.

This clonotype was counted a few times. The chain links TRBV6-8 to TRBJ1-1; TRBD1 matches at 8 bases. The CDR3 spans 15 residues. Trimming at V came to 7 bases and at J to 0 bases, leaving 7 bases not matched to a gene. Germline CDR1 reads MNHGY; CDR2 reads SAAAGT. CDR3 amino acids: CASNRQGLLNTEAFF. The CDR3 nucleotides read TGTGCCAGCAACCGACAGGGGCTTCTGAACACTGAAGCTTTCTTT.

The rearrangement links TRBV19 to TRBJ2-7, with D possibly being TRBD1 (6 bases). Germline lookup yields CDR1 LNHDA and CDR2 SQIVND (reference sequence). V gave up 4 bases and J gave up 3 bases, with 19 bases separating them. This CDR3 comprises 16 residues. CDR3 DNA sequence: TGTGCCAGTAGTAAGATCCAGGGGCTCCCCCTCTACGAGCAGTACTTC. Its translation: CASSKIQGLPLYEQYF.

CDR3 nucleotides: TGTGCCAGCAGCTACCCCGGGGGCTTGGAGACCCAGTACTTC. Translated, it gives CASSYPGGLETQYF. The chain recombines TRBV3-1 with TRBJ2-5; possibly TRBD1 or TRBD2 for D (6 bases each). Germline loops: CDR1 LGHDT, CDR2 YNNKEL (reference sequence). Trimming took 5 bases from V and 5 from J, leaving 15 bases between them. The CDR3 has 14 amino acids.

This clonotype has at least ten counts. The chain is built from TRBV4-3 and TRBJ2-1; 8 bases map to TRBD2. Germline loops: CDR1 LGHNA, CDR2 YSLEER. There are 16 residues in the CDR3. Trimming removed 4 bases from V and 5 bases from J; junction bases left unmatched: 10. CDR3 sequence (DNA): TGCGCCAGCAGCCGGCTACTAGCGGAGGGAGACAATGAGCAGTTCTTC. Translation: CASSRLLAEGDNEQFF.

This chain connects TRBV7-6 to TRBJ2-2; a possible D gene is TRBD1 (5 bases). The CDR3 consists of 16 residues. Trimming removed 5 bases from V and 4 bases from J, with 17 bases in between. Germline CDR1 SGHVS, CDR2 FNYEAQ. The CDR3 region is CASSPSAGLVTGELFF. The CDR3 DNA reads TGTGCCAGCAGCCCTTCGGCAGGGTTGGTCACCGGGGAGCTGTTTTTT.

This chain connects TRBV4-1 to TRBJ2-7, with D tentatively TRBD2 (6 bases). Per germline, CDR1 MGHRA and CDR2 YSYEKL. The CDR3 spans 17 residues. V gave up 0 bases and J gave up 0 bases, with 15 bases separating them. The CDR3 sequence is CASSQEGARGSSYEQYF. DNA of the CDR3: TGCGCCAGCAGCCAAGAAGGGGCGCGGGGTAGCTCCTACGAGCAGTACTTC.

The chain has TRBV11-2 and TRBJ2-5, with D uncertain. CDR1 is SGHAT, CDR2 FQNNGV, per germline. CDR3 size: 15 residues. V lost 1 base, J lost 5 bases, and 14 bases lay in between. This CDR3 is CASSLVRQSGETQYF. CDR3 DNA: TGTGCCAGCAGCTTAGTACGGCAGTCTGGTGAGACCCAGTACTTC.

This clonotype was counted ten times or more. The CDR3 bases are TGTGCCAGCAGCTCGGACTTAGGGGCCCAGCATTTT. Its protein is CASSSDLGAQHF. The genes are TRBV7-6 and TRBJ1-5; perhaps TRBD1 as D (5 bases). The CDR3 is 12 amino acids. Germline CDR1 reads SGHVS; CDR2 reads FNYEAQ. V lost 4 bases and J 11 bases, leaving 12 bases between the germline ends.

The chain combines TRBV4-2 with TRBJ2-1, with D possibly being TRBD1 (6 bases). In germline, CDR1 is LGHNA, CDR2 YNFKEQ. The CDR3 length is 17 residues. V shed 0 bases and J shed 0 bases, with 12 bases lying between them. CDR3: CASSQDPRGHSYNEQFF. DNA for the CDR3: TGTGCCAGCAGCCAAGACCCCAGGGGTCACTCCTACAATGAGCAGTTCTTC.

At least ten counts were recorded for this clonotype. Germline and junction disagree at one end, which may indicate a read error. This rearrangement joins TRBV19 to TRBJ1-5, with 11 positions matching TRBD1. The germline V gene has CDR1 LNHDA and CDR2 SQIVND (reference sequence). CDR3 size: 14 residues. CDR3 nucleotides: TGTGCCAGTACCCGGACAGGGGGCAACCAGCCCCAGCATTTT. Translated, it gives CASTRTGGNQPQHF. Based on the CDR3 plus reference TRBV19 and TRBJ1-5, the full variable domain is DGGITQSPKYLFRKEGQNVTLSCEQNLNHDAMYWYRQDPGQGLRLIYYSQIVNDFQKGDIAEGYSVSREKKESFPLTVTSAQKNPTAFYLCASTRTGGNQPQHFGDGTRLSIL.

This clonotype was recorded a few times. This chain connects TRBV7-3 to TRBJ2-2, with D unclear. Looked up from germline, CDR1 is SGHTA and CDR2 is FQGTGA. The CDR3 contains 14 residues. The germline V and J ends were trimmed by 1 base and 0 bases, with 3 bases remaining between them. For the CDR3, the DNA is TGTGCCAGCAGCTTAATAGCGAACACCGGGGAGCTGTTTTTT. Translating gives CASSLIANTGELFF.

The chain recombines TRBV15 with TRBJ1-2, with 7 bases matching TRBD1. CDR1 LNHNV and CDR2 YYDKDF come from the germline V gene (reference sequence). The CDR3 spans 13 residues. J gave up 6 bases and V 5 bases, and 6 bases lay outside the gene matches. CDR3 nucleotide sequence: TGTGCCACCAGCGTTTTACAGGGGAATGGCTACACCTTC. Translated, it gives CATSVLQGNGYTF.

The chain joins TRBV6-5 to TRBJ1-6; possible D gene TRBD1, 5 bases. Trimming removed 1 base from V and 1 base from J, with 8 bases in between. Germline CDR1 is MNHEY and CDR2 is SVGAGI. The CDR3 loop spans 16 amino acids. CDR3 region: CASSYWGGSYNSPLHF. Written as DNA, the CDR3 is TGTGCCAGCAGTTACTGGGGGGGGTCCTATAATTCACCCCTCCACTTT.

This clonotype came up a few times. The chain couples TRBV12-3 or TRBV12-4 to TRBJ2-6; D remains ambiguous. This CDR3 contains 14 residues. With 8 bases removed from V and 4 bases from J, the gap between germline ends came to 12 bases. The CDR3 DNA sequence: TGTGCCAGCGGCCCGGTGGGGGGGGCCAACGTCCTGACTTTC. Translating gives CASGPVGGANVLTF.

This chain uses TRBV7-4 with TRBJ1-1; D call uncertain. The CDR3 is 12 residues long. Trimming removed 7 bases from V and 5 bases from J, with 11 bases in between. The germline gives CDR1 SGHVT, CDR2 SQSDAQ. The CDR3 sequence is CASTPAGTEAFF. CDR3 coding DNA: TGTGCCAGCACGCCGGCGGGGACTGAAGCTTTCTTT.

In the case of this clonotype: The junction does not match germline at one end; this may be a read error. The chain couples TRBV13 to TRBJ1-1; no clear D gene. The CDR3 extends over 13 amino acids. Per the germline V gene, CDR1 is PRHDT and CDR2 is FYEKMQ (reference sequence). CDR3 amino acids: CTSSLGPETEAFF. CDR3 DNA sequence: TGTACCAGCAGCTTAGGACCGGAGACTGAAGCTTTCTTT.